This TCR beta chain stems from a study of post-analysis software for immune sequencing data (dated by TCRdb to between 2014 and 2017). Background on the whole study: The recorded disease courses included relapsing-remitting, secondary progressive and progressive-relapsing multiple sclerosis, and some patients had no subtype annotation. The patient repertoires were compared against 11 previously published healthy control repertoires obtained from donors aged 6 to 25 years. A subset of samples was prepared in parallel using single-end sample barcoding, then pooled and co-amplified after Illumina adapter ligation. The paper as a whole reports these results and caveats: Compared with controls, multiple sclerosis patients had significantly lower normalized Chao1 diversity, a finding suggesting substantial peripheral T-cell clonal expansion. The control group was slightly older than the multiple sclerosis patient group. Direct clustering with F measure revealed strong co-clustering of samples prepared in the same batch, which led to a batch-effect correction. Significantly higher frequencies in patients than in controls were found for roughly 5 TRBV segments, including TRBV5-6, TRBV5-1 and TRBV20-1.

Receptor libraries were prepared by PCR. Reads for this sample came from an Illumina HiSeq 2500. Unique molecular identifiers were incorporated into TCR beta cDNA libraries to reduce PCR and sequencing biases. Roughly 0.5 million cDNA molecules were obtained per 1 to 10 million input T cells, so each molecule approximated one T cell. The patient libraries were prepared and sequenced using the same protocol as the earlier healthy control dataset. Within a given batch, samples were prepared together, multiplexed and sequenced on the same HiSeq lane. The paper's processing steps were these. MIGEC was used to process the raw barcoded reads, and molecular identifier groups with only a single read were discarded before consensus assembly and CDR3 extraction. VDJtools was used for post-analysis of the clonotype tables, and diversity was normalized by down-sampling every dataset to the size of the smallest sample. To correct batch-related cross-sample contamination, repertoire overlap clustering matched CDR3 amino acid sequences but not nucleotide sequences. TCRdb reanalyzed the raw reads on its own, using fastp at Q25 for trimming and MiXCR for clone calling, and kept in-frame beta chains. Every distinct CDR3 protein forms one entry, paired with its most common genes and DNA. What appears here as the V and J calls and clone size reflects TCRdb's work, not the paper's. The sample table lists about 500,000 distinct CDR3 sequences, around 40% of them with a count of one. The top ten clonotypes cover 9.5% to 13% of the sample.

Turning to this clonotype: The antigen this receptor binds is unknown. No base quality information exists; no much larger clone differs at one position.

TCR beta repertoires were profiled from peripheral blood of roughly 13 young patients with multiple sclerosis to demonstrate the VDJtools post-analysis software. The multiple sclerosis patients were children and adolescents between roughly 6 and 16 years of age. CDR1 and CDR2, per the germline V gene (reference sequence), are DFQATT and SNEGSKA. V and J are truncated by 7 bases and 1 base respectively, leaving an intervening sequence of 13 bases. The CDR3 sequence holds 13 residues, the cysteine and phenylalanine included. The CDR3 DNA has 39 bases and is translated from base 1. Sequenced: blood. The receptor's source is a girl aged 5-17 years with multiple sclerosis. Recombination connected TRBV20-1 to TRBJ1-2, with an unclear D gene assignment. The nucleotides are TGCAGTGTTCGACACCCTCTTAACTATGGCTACACCTTC. It translates as CSVRHPLNYGYTF.